This T cell receptor beta chain originates from a study of neurological immune-mediated disorders (dated 2019 in TCRdb). Notes on the research overall: Among the roughly 34 multiple sclerosis patients, relapsing-remitting MS accounted for around 30 and secondary progressive MS accounted for 3. The cohort was made up of some 70 subjects, consisting of roughly 14 HAM/TSP patients, about 34 multiple sclerosis patients and 20 or so healthy controls. Longitudinal samples, technical triplicates and paired sorted CD4+ and CD8+ T-cell subsets, alongside PBMC samples, were included among the roughly 97 TCR-beta libraries. Peripheral blood TCR-beta repertoires from patients with HTLV-I-associated myelopathy (HAM/TSP), patients with multiple sclerosis, and healthy controls were compared in the study using UMI-based sequencing.

Study-wide conclusions, independent of this receptor: Phylogenetic analysis grouped repertoires from 18 of 34 MS patients into a cluster of related CDR3 sequences, suggesting a possible repertoire-level signature. No identical CDR3 amino acid sequences were found to be shared among expanded clones across subjects, suggesting that TCR-beta repertoires were private in all groups. TCR clonal expansion was highest in HAM/TSP patients and lowest in MS patients, with MS patients falling below even healthy controls. The MS cluster was not associated with any clinical or MRI features, and the authors stated that larger cohorts are needed.

The CDR3 runs 15 residues from the cysteine to the phenylalanine. CDR3 DNA only is kept here, 45 bases in frame from base 1. V gives up 3 bases and J gives up 3 bases, and the segment between their germline ends measures 13 bases. cDNA was synthesized by template-switch 5'RACE using a primer with a 10-nucleotide random unique molecular identifier that tagged each TCR transcript. Each sequencing run produced over 180 million TCR-beta sequences covering 15-18 subjects. The RNeasy kit was used to extract total RNA. The KAPA Real-time Library Amplification kit was used to amplify TCR-beta VDJ regions with primers targeting the TCR constant region and the 5'RACE anchor. A first PCR added sample indexes and Illumina adaptors, after which a second PCR increased the library yield. After Ampure bead purification, the roughly 650 bp TCR product was size-selected on a 2% E-gel SizeSelection system. Before pooling, library quality was assessed on a Bioanalyzer, concentration was determined with Qubit, and library quantification was performed with the Kapa Library Quantification kit. Paired-end 2 x 150 bp sequencing of the libraries was performed on an Illumina HiSeq 2500. To increase sequence diversity, roughly 24-32% phiX was spiked into each library pool. In the source study's methods: The UMI-based MiGEC pipeline processed quality-filtered reads and removed over 75% of raw TCR sequences during error correction. VDJ genes were aligned to IMGT germline references, and clonotypes were defined by unique CDR3 amino acid sequence plus V-J genes. Clonal expansion, Shannon diversity and CDR3 relatedness were evaluated with VDJtools (CalcPairwiseDistances, ClusterSamples), while phylogenetic trees were built in CLCbio workbench. Using coefficient-of-variation modelling across technical triplicates, the study counted a clone as expanded if it had at least 8 unique UMIs. TCRdb redid the processing of the public reads, applying fastp at Q25 and MiXCR, and retained in-frame beta chains. All rows with the same CDR3 protein become a single entry with the most common DNA and genes. For this entry, the V and J calls and clone size follow TCRdb and not the study's own pipeline. For this sample the table gives roughly 65,000 distinct CDR3 sequences, of which approximately 4.1% were detected only once. The biggest ten clones account for 2.5% to 3% of the sample.

Libraries from unsorted PBMCs were made from 2 million PBMCs kept in RNAlater at -80 degrees C until RNA extraction. The multiple sclerosis patients were enrolled in a US clinical protocol that evaluated disease progression with magnetic resonance imaging. Peripheral blood underwent Ficoll-Hypaque density gradient centrifugation to isolate PBMCs, which were then cryopreserved in liquid nitrogen. This clonotype was picked up many times. Which antigen it targets is not known. Base-call qualities are not available, and no considerably larger clone is one nucleotide away. The sample taken for sequencing was PBMCs. The chain uses TRBV12-3 or TRBV12-4 and TRBJ2-3; the D gene cannot be resolved reliably. This TCR came from a man aged 50 or older with multiple sclerosis. The CDR3: CASSFRRVGTDTQYF. The nucleotide sequence reads TGTGCCAGCAGTTTCCGAAGGGTTGGAACAGATACGCAGTATTTT.